This TCR beta chain was obtained from a study of T cell responses to AZD1222 COVID-19 vaccine. Study results and caveats: Clonal diversity was possibly underestimated, and the donors were mostly white British, with more females.

Notes on this clone: The antigen is undetermined.

Second doses at about 4 or about 12 weeks were pooled. V trimming: 0 bases; J trimming: 7 bases; junction bases outside the gene matches: 10. The CDR3 extends over 17 amino acids. CDR1 is KGHSH, CDR2 LQKENI, per germline. The protocol was immunoSEQ multiplex PCR, while the TCRdb copy is restricted to in-frame clones and leaves out a portion. The profile covers 140,000 or so clones, with more than 70% appearing a single time and roughly 1.7% taken by the ten largest. The chain recombines TRBV18 with TRBJ1-5, with 9 bases lining up with TRBD1. This TCR derives from an adult who received the AZD1222 COVID-19 vaccine. The sample was peripheral blood, taken 28 days after the second AZD1222 dose. CDR3 amino acids: CASSPPPDRGILQPQHF. In DNA, the CDR3 is TGTGCCAGCTCACCACCCCCCGACAGGGGGATTTTGCAGCCCCAGCATTTT.